This T cell receptor beta chain stems from a study of shared clonotypes between healthy human individuals. Sequencing was performed with immunoSEQ multiplex PCR; in TCRdb, only in-frame clones are kept and a portion is missing. The table lists approximately 1.5 million clones, approximately 98% of them singletons. Germline loops: CDR1 SGHAT, CDR2 FQDESV (reference sequence). The CDR3 consists of 15 residues. V lost 5 bases and J lost 1, with 14 bases in between. The material sequenced was naive CD4+ T cells sorted from blood. Specified subset: CD45RA+ positively selected. The rearrangement links TRBV11-1 to TRBJ1-1; a possible D gene is TRBD1 (6 bases). The TCR was taken from a man aged 30 to 45 in good health. The CDR3 spells CASSPTPGQNTEAFF. CDR3 nucleotide sequence: TGTGCCAGCAGCCCAACTCCGGGACAGAACACTGAAGCTTTCTTT.